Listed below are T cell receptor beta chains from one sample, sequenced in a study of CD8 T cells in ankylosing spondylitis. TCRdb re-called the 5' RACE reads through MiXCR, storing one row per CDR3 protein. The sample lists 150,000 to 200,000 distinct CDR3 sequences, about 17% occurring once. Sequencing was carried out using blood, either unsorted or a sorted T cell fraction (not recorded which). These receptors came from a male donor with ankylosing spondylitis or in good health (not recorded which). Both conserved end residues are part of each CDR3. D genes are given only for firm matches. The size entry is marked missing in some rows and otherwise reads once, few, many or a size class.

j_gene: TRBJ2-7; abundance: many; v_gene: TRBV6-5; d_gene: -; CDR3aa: CASSPTYEQYF; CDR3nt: TGTGCCAGCAGTCCTACCTACGAGCAGTACTTC
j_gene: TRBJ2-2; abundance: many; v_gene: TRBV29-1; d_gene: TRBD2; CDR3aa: CSVSRDYNTGELFF; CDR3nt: TGCAGCGTATCCAGGGACTACAACACCGGGGAGCTGTTTTTT
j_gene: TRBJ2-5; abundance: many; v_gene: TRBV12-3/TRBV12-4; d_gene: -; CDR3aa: CASSWGVNPTQYF; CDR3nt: TGTGCCAGCAGTTGGGGGGTTAATCCGACCCAGTACTTC
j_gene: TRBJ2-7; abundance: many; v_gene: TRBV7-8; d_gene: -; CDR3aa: CASSLTRTTEQYF; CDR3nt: TGTGCCAGCAGCTTAACCAGGACTACCGAGCAGTACTTC
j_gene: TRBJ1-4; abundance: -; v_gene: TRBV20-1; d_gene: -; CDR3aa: CSVGPWASEKLFF; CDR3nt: TGCAGTGTAGGGCCGTGGGCCAGTGAAAAACTGTTTTTT
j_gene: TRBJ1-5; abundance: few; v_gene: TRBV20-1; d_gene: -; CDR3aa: CSARSGENSNQPQHF; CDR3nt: TGCAGTGCTAGATCGGGGGAGAATAGCAATCAGCCCCAGCATTTT
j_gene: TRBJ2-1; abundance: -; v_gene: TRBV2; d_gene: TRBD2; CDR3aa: CASSEAGTSFNEQFF; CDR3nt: TGTGCCAGCAGTGAAGCCGGGACTAGCTTCAATGAGCAGTTCTTC
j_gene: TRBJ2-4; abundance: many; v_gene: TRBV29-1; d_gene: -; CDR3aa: CSVEGAGAKNIQYF; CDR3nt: TGCAGCGTTGAAGGCGCCGGGGCCAAAAACATTCAGTACTTC
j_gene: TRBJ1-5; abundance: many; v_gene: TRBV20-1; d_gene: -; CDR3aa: CSAGGGPAEPQHF; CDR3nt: TGCAGTGCTGGAGGGGGTCCCGCGGAGCCCCAGCATTTT
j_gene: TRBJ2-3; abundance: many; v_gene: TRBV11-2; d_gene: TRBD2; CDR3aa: CASSPWASGSIPDTQYF; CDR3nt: TGTGCCAGCAGCCCTTGGGCTAGCGGGAGTATTCCAGATACGCAGTATTTT
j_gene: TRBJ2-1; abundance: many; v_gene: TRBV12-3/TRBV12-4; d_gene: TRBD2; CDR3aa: CASSLTTGLAVYRSSNEQFF; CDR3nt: TGTGCCAGCAGTTTGACAACGGGACTAGCGGTCTACCGGAGCAGCAATGAGCAGTTCTTC
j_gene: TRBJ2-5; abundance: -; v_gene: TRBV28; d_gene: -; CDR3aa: CASRQPGLQETQYF; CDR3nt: TGTGCCAGCCGACAACCGGGACTCCAAGAGACCCAGTACTTC
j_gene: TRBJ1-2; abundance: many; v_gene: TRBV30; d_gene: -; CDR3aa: CAWKAGHGTYGYTF; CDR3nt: TGTGCCTGGAAGGCGGGGCACGGAACCTATGGCTACACCTTC
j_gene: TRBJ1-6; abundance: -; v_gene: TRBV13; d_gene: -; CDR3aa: CASSRQGQINSPLHF; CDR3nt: TGTGCCAGCAGCCGGCAAGGACAGATTAATTCACCCCTCCACTTT
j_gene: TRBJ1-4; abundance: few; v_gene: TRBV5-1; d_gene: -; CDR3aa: CASSRTVGDEKLFF; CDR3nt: TGCGCCAGCAGCCGGACAGTAGGCGATGAAAAACTGTTTTTT
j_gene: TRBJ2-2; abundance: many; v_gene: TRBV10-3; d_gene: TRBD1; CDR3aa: CAISGTGDGELFF; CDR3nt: TGTGCCATCAGCGGGACAGGGGACGGGGAGCTGTTTTTT
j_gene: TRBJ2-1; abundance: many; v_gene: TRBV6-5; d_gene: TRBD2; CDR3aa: CASSREGAYNEQFF; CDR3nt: TGTGCCAGCAGTAGGGAGGGAGCCTACAATGAGCAGTTCTTC
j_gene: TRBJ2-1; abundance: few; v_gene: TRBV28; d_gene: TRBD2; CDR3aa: CASTSQAGARNEQFF; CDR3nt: TGTGCCAGCACCTCTCAAGCGGGAGCGAGGAATGAGCAGTTCTTC
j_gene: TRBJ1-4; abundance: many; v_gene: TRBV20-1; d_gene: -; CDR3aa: CSATGTNEKLFF; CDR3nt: TGCAGTGCTACCGGGACGAATGAAAAACTGTTTTTT
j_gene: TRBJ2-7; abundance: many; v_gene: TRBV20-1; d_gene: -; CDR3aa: CSARSQGTYEQYF; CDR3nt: TGCAGTGCTAGGTCCCAGGGGACTTACGAGCAGTACTTC
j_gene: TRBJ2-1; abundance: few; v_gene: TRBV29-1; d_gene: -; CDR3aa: CSVAGGSYNEQFF; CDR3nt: TGCAGCGTTGCCGGGGGATCCTACAATGAGCAGTTCTTC
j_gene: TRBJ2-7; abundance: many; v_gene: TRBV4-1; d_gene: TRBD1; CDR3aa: CASSKGQGASYEQYF; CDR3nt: TGCGCCAGCAGCAAAGGACAGGGGGCTTCCTACGAGCAGTACTTC
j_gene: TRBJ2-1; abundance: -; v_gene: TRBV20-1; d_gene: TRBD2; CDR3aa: CSAPDTSGNEQFF; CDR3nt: TGCAGTGCTCCCGATACTAGCGGCAATGAGCAGTTCTTC
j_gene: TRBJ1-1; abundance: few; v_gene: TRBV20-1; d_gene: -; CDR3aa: CSARARPTNTEAFF; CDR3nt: TGCAGTGCTAGGGCCCGACCGACGAACACTGAAGCTTTCTTT
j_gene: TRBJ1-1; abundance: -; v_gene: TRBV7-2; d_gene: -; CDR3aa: CASSLGTEAFF; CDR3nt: TGTGCCAGCAGCTTAGGCACTGAAGCTTTCTTT
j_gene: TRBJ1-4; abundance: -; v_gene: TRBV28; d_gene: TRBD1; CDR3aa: CASSLLGDRGLEKLFF; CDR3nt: TGTGCCAGCAGCCTACTGGGGGACAGGGGGCTAGAAAAACTGTTTTTT
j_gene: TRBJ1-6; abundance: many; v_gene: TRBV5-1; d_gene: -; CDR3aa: CASSLSPGLDSPLHF; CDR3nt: TGCGCCAGCAGCTTGTCCCCCGGGTTGGATTCACCCCTCCACTTT
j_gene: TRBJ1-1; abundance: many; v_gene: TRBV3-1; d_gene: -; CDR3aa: CASSQLPGENTEAFF; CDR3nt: TGTGCCAGCAGCCAACTGCCGGGGGAAAACACTGAAGCTTTCTTT
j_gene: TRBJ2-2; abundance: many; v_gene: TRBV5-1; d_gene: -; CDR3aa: CASSSTDSGLFGELFF; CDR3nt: TGCGCCAGCAGCTCAACTGACAGCGGGCTCTTCGGGGAGCTGTTTTTT
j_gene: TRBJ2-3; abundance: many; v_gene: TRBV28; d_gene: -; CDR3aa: CAGRGRLIADTQYF; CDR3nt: TGTGCCGGGCGGGGTAGACTCATCGCAGATACGCAGTATTTT
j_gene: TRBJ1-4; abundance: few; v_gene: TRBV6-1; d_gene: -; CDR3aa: CASSTQGRREKLFF; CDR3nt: TGTGCCAGCAGCACCCAGGGAAGGCGTGAAAAACTGTTTTTT
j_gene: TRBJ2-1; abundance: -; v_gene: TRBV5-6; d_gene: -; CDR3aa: CASSSGALLGFF; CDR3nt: TGTGCCAGCAGCTCAGGGGCCTTGCTCGGGTTCTTC
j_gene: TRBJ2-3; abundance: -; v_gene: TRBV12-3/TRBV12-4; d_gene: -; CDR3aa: CASSSPAVPTQYF; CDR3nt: TGTGCCAGCAGTTCCCCTGCTGTTCCTACGCAGTATTTT
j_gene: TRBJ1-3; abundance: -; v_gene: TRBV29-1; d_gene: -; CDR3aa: CSIRTAGNTIYF; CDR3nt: TGCAGCATTCGGACAGCTGGAAACACCATATATTTT
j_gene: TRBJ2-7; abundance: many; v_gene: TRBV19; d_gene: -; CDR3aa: CASSMLGGHEQYF; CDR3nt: TGTGCCAGTAGTATGCTAGGCGGACACGAGCAGTACTTC
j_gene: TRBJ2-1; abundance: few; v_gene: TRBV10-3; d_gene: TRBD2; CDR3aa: CAISGQREDEQFF; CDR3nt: TGTGCCATCAGTGGCCAGCGGGAGGATGAGCAGTTCTTC
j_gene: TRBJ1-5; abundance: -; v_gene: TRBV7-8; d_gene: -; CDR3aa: CASSLYSSNQPQHF; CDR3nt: TGTGCCAGCAGCTTATATAGTAGCAATCAGCCCCAGCATTTT
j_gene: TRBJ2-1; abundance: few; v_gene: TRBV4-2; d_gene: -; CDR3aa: CASSHENNEQFF; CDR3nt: TGTGCCAGCAGCCATGAAAACAATGAGCAGTTCTTC
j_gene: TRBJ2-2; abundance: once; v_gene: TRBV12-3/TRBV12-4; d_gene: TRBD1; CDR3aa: CAGSDRGSTGELFF; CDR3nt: TGTGCCGGATCGGACAGGGGATCCACCGGGGAGCTGTTTTTT
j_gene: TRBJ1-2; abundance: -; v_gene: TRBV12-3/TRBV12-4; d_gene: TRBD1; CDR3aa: CASRGQGVNYGYTF; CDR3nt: TGTGCCAGCAGGGGACAGGGTGTAAATTATGGCTACACCTTC
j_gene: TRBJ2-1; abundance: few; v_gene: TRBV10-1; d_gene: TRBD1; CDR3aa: CASRPGTGGTNEQFF; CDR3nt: TGCGCCAGCAGGCCCGGGACAGGTGGGACCAATGAGCAGTTCTTC
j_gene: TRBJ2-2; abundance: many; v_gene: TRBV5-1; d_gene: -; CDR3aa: CASSLDRANTGELFF; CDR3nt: TGCGCCAGCAGCTTGGACAGAGCTAACACCGGGGAGCTGTTTTTT
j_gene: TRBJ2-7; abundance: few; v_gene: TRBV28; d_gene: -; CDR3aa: CASSTPQGTQHEQYF; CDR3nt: TGTGCCAGCAGTACGCCCCAGGGTACGCAGCACGAGCAGTACTTC
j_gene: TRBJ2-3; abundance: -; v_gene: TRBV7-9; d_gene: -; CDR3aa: CASSRRAGSTDTQYF; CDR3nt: TGTGCCAGCAGCCGCAGGGCAGGGAGCACAGATACGCAGTATTTT
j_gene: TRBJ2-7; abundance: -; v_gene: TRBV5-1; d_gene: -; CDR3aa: CASSLAAPRDEQYF; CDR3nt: TGCGCCAGCAGCTTGGCCGCCCCGAGGGACGAGCAGTACTTC
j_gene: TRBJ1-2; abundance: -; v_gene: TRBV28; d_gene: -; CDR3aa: CASSLRSYGYTF; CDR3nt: TGTGCCAGCAGTTTGAGGAGCTATGGCTACACCTTC
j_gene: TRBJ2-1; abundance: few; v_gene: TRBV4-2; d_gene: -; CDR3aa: CASSQDPGGSYNEQFF; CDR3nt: TGTGCCAGCAGCCAAGATCCCGGGGGCTCCTACAATGAGCAGTTCTTC
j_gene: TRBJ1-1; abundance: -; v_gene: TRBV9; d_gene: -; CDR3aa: CASSVSIPGSSARTEAFF; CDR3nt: TGTGCCAGCAGCGTCTCCATCCCAGGGAGTTCAGCGCGCACTGAAGCTTTCTTT
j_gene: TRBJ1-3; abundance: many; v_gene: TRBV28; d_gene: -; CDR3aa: CASRSGGNTIYF; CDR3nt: TGTGCCAGTAGGTCTGGGGGAAACACCATATATTTT
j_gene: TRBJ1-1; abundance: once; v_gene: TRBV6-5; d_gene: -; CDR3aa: CASSYSDTTGEAFF; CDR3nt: TGTGCCAGCAGTTACTCTGACACAACCGGGGAAGCTTTCTTT
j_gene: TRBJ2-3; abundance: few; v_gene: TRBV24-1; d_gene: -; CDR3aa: CATSDFDGPSTDTQYF; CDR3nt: TGTGCCACCAGTGATTTTGACGGACCGAGCACAGATACGCAGTATTTT
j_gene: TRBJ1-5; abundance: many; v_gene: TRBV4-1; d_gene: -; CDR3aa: CASSQDNEGWQPQHF; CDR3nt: TGCGCCAGCAGCCAAGATAACGAAGGGTGGCAGCCCCAGCATTTT
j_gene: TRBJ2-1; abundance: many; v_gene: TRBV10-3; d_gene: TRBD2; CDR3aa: CAISEGLLAGGRNEQFF; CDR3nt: TGTGCCATCAGTGAGGGGTTACTAGCGGGAGGTCGCAATGAGCAGTTCTTC